What follows are 9 T cell receptor beta chains derived from one specimen sequenced in a study of response to subunit inactivated influenza vaccine. MiXCR was run by TCRdb on the RT-PCR reads, yielding one entry per CDR3 protein. The sample lists 500,000 to 600,000 distinct CDR3 sequences; approximately 12% were seen once. Sequencing used PBMCs from blood, obtained on the day of vaccination. These receptors all stem from a man aged 50-59 years who received an inactivated influenza vaccine.

In its sample, this clonotype was seen many times. The chain recombines TRBV20-1 with TRBJ2-4, with TRBD1 as a possible D gene (6 bases). V shed 3 bases and J shed 5 bases, with 8 bases lying between them. Germline lookup yields CDR1 DFQATT and CDR2 SNEGSKA (reference sequence). The CDR3 sequence is 12 residues long. The DNA for the CDR3 is TGCAGTGCTAGGCAGGGGCAAAACATTCAGTACTTC. Translated: CSARQGQNIQYF.

The chain combines TRBV5-1 with TRBJ1-2; D unresolved. Germline V lookup: CDR1 SGHRS, CDR2 YFSETQ. This CDR3 spans 14 amino acids. Trimming stripped 4 bases from V and 0 bases from J, with 10 bases between. CDR3 amino acids: CASSPAPSNYGYTF. The CDR3 nucleotides are TGCGCCAGCAGCCCGGCACCCTCTAACTATGGCTACACCTTC.

This clonotype was observed many times. The V gene is TRBV7-2, the J gene TRBJ2-5; no definite D call. The germline gives CDR1 SGHTA, CDR2 FQGNSA. CDR3 length equals 12 residues. V lost 4 bases and J lost 5, with 8 bases in between. DNA of the CDR3: TGTGCCAGCAGCTCGGCGCGGGAGACCCAGTACTTC. Protein product: CASSSARETQYF. Full variable domain (outside the CDR3, taken from reference TRBV7-2 and TRBJ2-5): GAGVSQSPSNKVTEKGKDVELRCDPISGHTALYWYRQSLGQGLEFLIYFQGNSAPDKSGLPSDRFSAERTGGSVSTLTIQRTQQEDSAVYLCASSSARETQYFGPGTRLLVL.

The rearrangement joins TRBV9 to TRBJ2-1; 8 positions agree with TRBD2. CDR1 is SGDLS and CDR2 is YYNGEE in the germline V gene. V dropped 4 bases and J dropped 6; count of bases not matched to a gene: 18. This CDR3 is 18 amino acids long. The CDR3 loop reads CASSTQSGTGTRVNEQFF. CDR3 DNA sequence: TGTGCCAGCAGCACCCAGAGCGGTACCGGGACTAGGGTCAATGAGCAGTTCTTC.

Regarding this clonotype: No conserved phenylalanine or tryptophan is present at the end of the CDR3, so a read error is the likely explanation. The chain is built from TRBV7-2 and TRBJ2-1; TRBD1 or TRBD2 may be the D gene (5 bases each). The CDR3 sequence is 16 residues long. Trimming stripped 5 bases from V and 5 bases from J, with 19 bases between. Germline V gives CDR1 SGHTA, CDR2 FQGNSA. The CDR3 DNA reads TGTGCCAGCAGCCGAGAAGGGACCGGGTGGAACAATGAGCAGTTCCTC. It translates to CASSREGTGWNNEQFL.

This clonotype was found many times. The chain is built from TRBV7-2 and TRBJ2-2; no clear D gene. Trimming removed 2 bases from V and 2 bases from J, with 6 bases in between. CDR1 and CDR2 from the germline V gene are SGHTA and FQGNSA. The CDR3 sequence is 14 residues long. The CDR3 DNA is TGTGCCAGCAGCTTAACAAGAAACACCGGGGAGCTGTTTTTT. It specifies CASSLTRNTGELFF.

The V gene is TRBV29-1, the J gene TRBJ2-1; perhaps TRBD1 as D (6 bases). Per the germline V gene, CDR1 is SQVTM and CDR2 is ANQGSEA. V lost 6 bases to trimming and J lost 4 bases, with 13 bases between them. This CDR3 is built from 13 residues. Here the CDR3 DNA reads TGCAGCGTCGATCGGACAGCGTACAATGAGCAGTTCTTC. This encodes CSVDRTAYNEQFF.

The chain uses TRBV12-3 or TRBV12-4 and TRBJ1-1; TRBD1 is a possible D gene (6 bases). CDR3 length: 14 amino acids. V dropped 4 bases and J dropped 1 base, with 10 bases sitting between them. CDR3 nucleotide sequence: TGTGCCAGCAGTTGGACAGCACAGAACACTGAAGCTTTCTTT. Its translation: CASSWTAQNTEAFF.

The chain combines TRBV18 with TRBJ1-2, with D uncertain. This CDR3 spans 11 amino acids. Per germline, CDR1 KGHSH and CDR2 LQKENI. V shed 2 bases and J shed 7 bases, with 5 bases lying between them. CDR3 protein: CASSPDFGYTF. The CDR3, as DNA: TGTGCCAGCTCACCAGACTTTGGCTACACCTTC.